This TCR beta chain emerged from a study of naive and memory T cell subsets (dated by TCRdb to 2017 to 2019). Looking at the study overall: The figure summarizing these samples reported about 10 blood donors, 7 tuberculin skin test biopsies and 3 saline control biopsies. Usually PCR2 was run as a SYBR Green qPCR and stopped at a set threshold, although low-input samples could use end-point PCR (about 6 cycles) instead. The paper as a whole reports these results and caveats: The RNA-based method was acknowledged as potentially sensitive to TCR transcript changes with T cell activation and differentiation.

This clonotype was counted at least ten times. There is no known antigen for this receptor. The input lacks base qualities; no much larger clone sits a single base away. The study described a robust, sensitive protocol for amplifying, sequencing and analyzing TCRs, using 3' ligation of a UMI-containing oligonucleotide to TCR cDNA. For whole blood analysis, approximately 2.5 ml of peripheral blood was collected from healthy adult volunteers into Tempus tubes, and RNA was extracted following the manufacturer's instructions. Total RNA, without cell sorting, was DNase treated with RQ1 DNase before reverse transcription, targeting about 1 to 1,100 ng input. Libraries were prepared from skin biopsies and whole blood to test how robust the pipeline was in samples where T cells are a minority population. V trim: 2 bases; J trim: 2 bases; unmatched bases: 1. Reading from cysteine to phenylalanine, the CDR3 counts 16 amino acids. Left in the record is the CDR3 DNA by itself, 48 bases read in frame from the first base. According to the germline V gene, CDR1 reads MRHNA and CDR2 reads SNTAGT.

Libraries were prepared through 5' RACE. The ligated cDNA was amplified by four rounds of PCR, in which nested alpha and beta constant region primers were used together with the SP2 primer. For the blood and skin samples, reverse transcription of TCR RNA was done with SuperScript IV along with alpha and beta constant region primers. T4 RNA ligase 1 was used to ligate an oligonucleotide containing the Illumina SP2 primer and a UMI to the 3' end of the cDNA. To prevent hairpin formation, the 12-nucleotide UMI was made up of two random hexamers with an eight-base spacer between them. From the second PCR onward, the TCR alpha and beta chain libraries were handled separately, and dual indexing was used for multiplexing. After pooling, the indexed libraries were analyzed by capillary electrophoresis and sequenced on either an Illumina MiSeq or NextSeq. To boost base diversity and improve cluster recognition, PhiX DNA at 5-7% was spiked into the libraries. In the source study's methods: Demultiplexor extracted UMIs from read 2, combined them with read 1 TCR sequence, and split reads by sample indices. V and J genes and V-J junctions were identified by Decombinator, and each TCR was assigned a five-part identifier that included V and J deletions. Collapsinator used UMIs to correct sequencing errors and PCR amplification heterogeneity, yielding UMI-based abundance per TCR. CDR3Translator turned identifiers into nucleotide sequence, translated the nucleotide sequence into amino acids, and pulled out CDR3 regions based on terminal motifs. After normalization to the amount of input RNA, error-corrected alpha and beta TCR counts from blood and skin were compared. Using fastp trimming at Q25 and MiXCR clonotype assembly, TCRdb reanalyzed the public sequencing data and kept in-frame beta chains. Rows are combined by CDR3 protein, so each entry shows the most common genes and DNA. The V and J calls were determined by TCRdb, not by the authors. The sample table holds tens of thousands of distinct CDR3 sequences, of which 6.5% to 9% were seen once. Jointly, the top ten make up roughly a fifth of the sample.

The origin of this receptor is a female donor in good health. This chain is built from TRBV6-4 and TRBJ2-6, with 9 bases matching TRBD1. CDR3 region: CASSDTGGAGANVLTF. In nucleotide form, the sequence is TGTGCCAGCAGTGACACAGGGGGCGCTGGGGCCAACGTCCTGACTTTC.